Presented here are 19 T cell receptor beta chains from one specimen sequenced in a study of blood T cells in healthy people across ages. Alongside a J-beta primer mix, a sample-barcoded 5' primer served in a second PCR lasting 7 to 11 cycles. TCRdb reprocessed the 5' RACE reads with MiXCR, giving one entry per CDR3 protein. The table shows around 1,500,000 distinct CDR3 sequences, with 28% occurring only once. Sequenced input: blood. The receptors here all came from a young woman in good health.

Notes on this clonotype: A read error is possible here, since a much larger clone lies one base away. The chain is built from TRBV29-1 and TRBJ2-1; D gene ambiguous. This CDR3 is built from 14 residues. Germline loops: CDR1 SQVTM, CDR2 ANQGSEA. DNA for the CDR3: TGCAGCGTTGATAGGGATCTATCCTACAATGAGCAGTGCTTC. This sequence encodes CSVDRDLSYNEQCF.

In this sample, this clonotype turned up many times. J is TRBJ2-4 and V is TRBV2, with 7 bases lining up with TRBD1. CDR1 is SNHLY and CDR2 is FYNNEI in the germline V gene. This CDR3 is built from 12 residues. V lost 4 bases, J lost 13 bases, and 7 bases stayed unmatched. The CDR3 reads CASSVFRDRQYF. The CDR3 DNA is TGTGCCAGCAGTGTATTTCGGGACAGACAGTACTTC. The full variable domain, its missing parts supplied by reference TRBV2 and TRBJ2-4, is EPEVTQTPSHQVTQMGQEVILRCVPISNHLYFYWYRQILGQKVEFLVSFYNNEISEKSEIFDDQFSVERPDGSNFTLKIRSTKLEDSAMYFCASSVFRDRQYFGAGTRLSVL.

The V and J genes are TRBV6-5 and TRBJ2-3, with a possible D match to TRBD2 (5 bases). Germline loops: CDR1 MNHEY, CDR2 SVGAGI. The CDR3 extends over 14 amino acids. V was pared by 8 bases and J by 4 bases, with 16 bases between. CDR3 nucleotide sequence: TGTGCCAGCGGGGTCAGCGGACGCGCAGATACGCAGTATTTT. It is translated as CASGVSGRADTQYF.

This clonotype was found many times. This chain joins TRBV6-5 and TRBJ2-6, with 7 nucleotides matching TRBD2. The germline gives CDR1 MNHEY, CDR2 SVGAGI. This CDR3 spans 16 amino acids. The ends lost 7 bases at V and 4 bases at J; junction bases unmatched: 10. As DNA, the CDR3 is TGTGCCAGCACCGACGAGGCGGGGGTGGGGGCCAACGTCCTGACTTTC. Encoded protein: CASTDEAGVGANVLTF.

The chain carries TRBV20-1 and TRBJ2-3; the D gene is possibly TRBD2 (7 bases). The CDR3 length is 15 residues. Deletions cut 3 bases from V and 1 base from J, with 14 bases between. Germline values: CDR1 DFQATT, CDR2 SNEGSKA (reference sequence). For the CDR3, the DNA is TGCAGTGCTAGTGGGGGGGCGCGAGGCACAGATACGCAGTATTTT. It yields the protein CSASGGARGTDTQYF.

DNA for the CDR3: TGTGCCAGCAGCCGCGACTACTCCGAGCAGTACTTC. Encoded protein: CASSRDYSEQYF. V usage is TRBV7-2 and J usage is TRBJ2-5, with a tentative D call TRBD2 (5 bases). The J call may be mistaken, given a closer DNA end match to TRBJ2-7. The CDR3 totals 12 residues. From germline, CDR1 is SGHTA and CDR2 FQGNSA.

This clonotype was observed a handful of times. This chain uses TRBV7-2 with TRBJ1-5, with D maybe TRBD1 (5 bases). V gave up 3 bases and J gave up 5 bases, with 14 bases separating them. Per germline, CDR1 SGHTA and CDR2 FQGNSA. The length of the CDR3 is 15 residues. The CDR3 nucleotides read TGTGCCAGCAGCTTCCAGGGACCAGGCGATCAGCCCCAGCATTTT. Amino acids: CASSFQGPGDQPQHF.

This clonotype was seen repeatedly, ten times or more. This chain joins TRBV28 and TRBJ2-7, with 10 bases aligning to TRBD2. V was clipped by 3 bases and J by 0 bases; unmatched bases: 5. The CDR3 has 16 residues. The germline V gene encodes CDR1 MDHEN and CDR2 SYDVKM. CDR3 residues: CASSFGLAGGSYEQYF. DNA of the CDR3: TGTGCCAGCAGTTTTGGTTTAGCGGGGGGCTCCTACGAGCAGTACTTC. Full variable domain (remainder filled in from reference TRBV28 and TRBJ2-7): DVKVTQSSRYLVKRTGEKVFLECVQDMDHENMFWYRQDPGLGLRLIYFSYDVKMKEKGDIPEGYSVSREKKERFSLILESASTNQTSMYLCASSFGLAGGSYEQYFGPGTRLTVT.

This clonotype was seen many times. The chain joins TRBV20-1 to TRBJ2-3; 10 nucleotides agree with TRBD2. Looked up from germline, CDR1 is DFQATT and CDR2 is SNEGSKA (reference sequence). This CDR3 is built from 15 residues. The junction had 14 bases not matched to a gene; V was cut back by 8 bases and J by 6 bases. CDR3 region: CSFPGVAGGSDTQYF. For the CDR3, the DNA is TGCAGTTTCCCCGGAGTAGCGGGGGGTTCTGATACGCAGTATTTT.

This clonotype showed up just a few times. The chain combines TRBV30 with TRBJ2-7; 9 nucleotides match TRBD1. The length of the CDR3 is 15 residues. Trimming at V came to 0 bases and at J to 2 bases, leaving 5 bases not matched to a gene. Looked up from germline, CDR1 is GTSNPN and CDR2 is SVGIG (reference sequence). The CDR3 sequence is CAWSVLDRGAYEQYF. The DNA of the CDR3 is TGTGCCTGGAGTGTACTGGACAGGGGTGCCTACGAGCAGTACTTC.

This clonotype was seen more than once but under ten times. The V and J genes are TRBV5-1 and TRBJ1-1; D call uncertain. This CDR3 comprises 11 residues. In germline, CDR1 is SGHRS, CDR2 YFSETQ. Trimming took off 6 bases at V and 1 base at J, with 4 bases between the two ends. This chain's CDR3 is CASNGNTEAFF. CDR3 sequence (DNA): TGCGCCAGCAACGGGAACACTGAAGCTTTCTTT.

This clonotype was detected many times. As DNA, the CDR3 is TGTGCCAGCAGTTACGTCGGTCAGCCCCAGCATTTT. Its translation is CASSYVGQPQHF. The chain combines TRBV6-6 with TRBJ1-5; D remains unclear. The CDR3 runs 12 residues. The germline V gene has CDR1 MNHNY and CDR2 SVGAGI (reference sequence). V was shortened by 2 bases and J by 6 bases, with 5 bases between the two germline ends.

This clonotype came up once. The chain's CDR3 is CASSYHGQGARTGELFF. The CDR3 DNA reads TGTGCCAGTTCGTATCACGGACAGGGGGCGCGTACCGGGGAGCTGTTTTTT. The chain is built from TRBV28 and TRBJ2-2; TRBD1 matches at 11 bases. The V segment lost 9 bases and the J segment 5 bases; nucleotides outside the gene matches: 14. This CDR3 is 17 amino acids long. CDR1 and CDR2 from the germline V gene are MDHEN and SYDVKM.

The rearrangement joins TRBV25-1 to TRBJ2-3; D uncertain. This CDR3 region has 11 residues. The V and J ends lost 10 bases and 6 bases respectively, with 11 bases between them. Germline V gene data show CDR1 as MGHDK and CDR2 as SYGVNS. CDR3 nucleotide sequence: TGTGCCACCGGAGTTTGGGATACGCAGTATTTT. Translation: CATGVWDTQYF. The full variable domain, with the rest looked up from reference TRBV25-1 and TRBJ2-3, is EADIYQTPRYLVIGTGKKITLECSQTMGHDKMYWYQQDPGMELHLIHYSYGVNSTEKGDLSSESTVSRIRTEHFPLTLESARPSHTSQYLCATGVWDTQYFGPGTRLTVL.

This clonotype occurred a few times. The germline gene is not matched at one end of the junction; a read error may be the cause. The chain carries TRBV12-3 or TRBV12-4 and TRBJ2-5; D tentatively fits TRBD1 or TRBD2 (5 bases each). The CDR3 covers 16 residues. The CDR3 is CVSSLAQGPRGETQYF. The CDR3 coding sequence is TGTGTCAGCAGTTTAGCGCAGGGCCCCCGGGGAGAGACCCAGTACTTC.

This clonotype was picked up a small number of times. The chain uses TRBV6-5 and TRBJ1-3; D is ambiguous. V lost 4 bases, J lost 3 bases, and 13 bases lay in between. Germline loops: CDR1 MNHEY, CDR2 SVGAGI. The CDR3 totals 15 residues. The CDR3 protein is CASSSAPSGGNTIYF. The CDR3, as DNA: TGTGCCAGCAGTTCGGCGCCGTCAGGTGGAAACACCATATATTTT.

This clonotype came up many times. The chain has TRBV10-1 and TRBJ2-5; D gene ambiguous. Between the trimmed V and J ends, which lost 3 bases and 3 bases, there was a span of 5 bases. The CDR3 length is 12 residues. CDR1 and CDR2 (germline): WNHNN, SYGVQD (reference sequence). For the CDR3, the DNA is TGCGCCAGCAGTGACCATAAAGAGACCCAGTACTTC. Encoded protein: CASSDHKETQYF.

This clonotype has a count of ten or more. The V and J genes are TRBV5-1 and TRBJ1-2, with 8 bases matching TRBD1. The CDR3 runs 14 residues. V dropped 3 bases and J dropped 4; count of bases not matched to a gene: 5. Looked up from germline, CDR1 is SGHRS and CDR2 is YFSETQ. This CDR3 reads CASSYTDRVYGYTF. In DNA form, the CDR3 reads TGCGCCAGCAGCTACACGGACAGGGTCTATGGCTACACCTTC.

On this clonotype: A much larger clone differs from this one at a single base, so this may be a read error. This chain joins TRBV6-1 and TRBJ2-7, with D perhaps being TRBD1 or TRBD2 (5 bases each). Germline assignment: CDR1 MNHNS and CDR2 SASEGT. The CDR3 has 12 amino acids. Trimming cost V 4 bases and J 12 bases, with 16 bases left between them. CDR3 loop: CASSAGRETRYF. The CDR3 nucleotides read TGTGCCAGCAGTGCAGGCAGGGAGACCCGGTACTTC.